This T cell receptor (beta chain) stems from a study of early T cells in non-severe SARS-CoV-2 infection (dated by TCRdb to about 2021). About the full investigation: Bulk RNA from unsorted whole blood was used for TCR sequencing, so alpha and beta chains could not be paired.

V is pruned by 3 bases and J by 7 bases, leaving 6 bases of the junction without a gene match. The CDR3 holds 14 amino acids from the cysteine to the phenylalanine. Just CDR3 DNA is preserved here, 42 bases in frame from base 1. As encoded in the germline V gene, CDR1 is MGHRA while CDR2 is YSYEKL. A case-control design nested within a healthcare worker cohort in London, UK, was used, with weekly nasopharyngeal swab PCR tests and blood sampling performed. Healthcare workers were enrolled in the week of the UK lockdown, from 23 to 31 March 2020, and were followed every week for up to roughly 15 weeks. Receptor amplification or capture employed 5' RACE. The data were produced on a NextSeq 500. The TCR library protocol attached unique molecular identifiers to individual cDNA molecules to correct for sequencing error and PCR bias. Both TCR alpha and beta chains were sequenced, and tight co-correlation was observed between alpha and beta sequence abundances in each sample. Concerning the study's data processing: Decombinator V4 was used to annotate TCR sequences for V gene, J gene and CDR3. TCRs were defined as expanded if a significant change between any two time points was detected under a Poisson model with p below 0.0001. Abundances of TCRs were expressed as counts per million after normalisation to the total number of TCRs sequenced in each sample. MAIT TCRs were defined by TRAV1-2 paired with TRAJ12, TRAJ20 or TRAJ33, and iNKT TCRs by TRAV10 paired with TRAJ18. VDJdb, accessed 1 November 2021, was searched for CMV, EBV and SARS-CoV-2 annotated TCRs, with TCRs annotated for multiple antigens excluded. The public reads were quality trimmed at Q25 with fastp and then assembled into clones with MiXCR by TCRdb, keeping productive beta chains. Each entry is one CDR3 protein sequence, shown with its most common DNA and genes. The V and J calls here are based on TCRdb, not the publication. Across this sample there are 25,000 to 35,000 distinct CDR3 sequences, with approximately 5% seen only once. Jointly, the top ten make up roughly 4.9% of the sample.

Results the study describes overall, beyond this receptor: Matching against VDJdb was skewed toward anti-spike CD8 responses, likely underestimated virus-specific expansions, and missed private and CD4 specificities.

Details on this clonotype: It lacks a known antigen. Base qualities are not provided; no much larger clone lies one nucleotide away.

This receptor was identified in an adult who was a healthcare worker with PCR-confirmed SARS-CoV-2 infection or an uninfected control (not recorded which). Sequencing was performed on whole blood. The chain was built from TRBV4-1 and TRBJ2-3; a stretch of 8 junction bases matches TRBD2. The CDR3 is CASSHVGGRNTQYF. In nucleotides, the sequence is TGCGCCAGCAGCCACGTCGGCGGGAGGAATACGCAGTATTTT.